What follows are 10 T cell receptor beta chains derived from one specimen sequenced in a study of T-cell reconstitution after alpha-beta-depleted transplantation in children. Preparing the TCRbeta library involved the use of unique molecular identifiers. TCRdb processed the PCR reads anew with MiXCR; each CDR3 protein has one entry. The sample lists some 640,000 distinct CDR3 sequences, around 16% occurring once. The material was PBMCs from the stem cell graft donor, obtained from the stem cell graft. These receptors all stem from a human donor who donated a stem cell graft to a child with acute myeloid leukemia.

This clonotype appeared a single time. V usage is TRBV3-1 and J usage is TRBJ2-1, with D maybe TRBD2 (5 bases). Trimming stripped 5 bases from V and 8 bases from J, with 25 bases between. Germline V gene sequence: CDR1 LGHDT, CDR2 YNNKEL (reference sequence). The CDR3 totals 17 residues. The CDR3 loop is CASSSTRFTRFLDEQFF. CDR3 nucleotide sequence: TGTGCCAGCAGCTCAACCCGATTCACTAGATTCCTCGATGAGCAGTTCTTC.

The sample holds a few counts of this clonotype. Germline is not matched at one junction end, which may reflect a read error. The chain has TRBV20-1 and TRBJ1-2; 7 positions agree with TRBD1. The CDR3 loop spans 9 amino acids. In germline, CDR1 is DFQATT, CDR2 SNEGSKA (reference sequence). CDR3 DNA sequence: TGCAGTGCTGATTCGGACAGGAACTTC. It is translated as CSADSDRNF.

This clonotype was counted between two and nine times. V is TRBV15 and J is TRBJ1-1; TRBD1 matches at 7 bases. This CDR3 is built from 15 residues. Germline CDR1 reads LNHNV; CDR2 reads YYDKDF (reference sequence). With V trimmed by 5 bases and J by 3 bases, 9 bases remained unmatched. Here the CDR3 reads CATSSRQGTDTEAFF. CDR3 coding DNA: TGTGCCACCAGCTCGCGACAGGGAACGGACACTGAAGCTTTCTTT.

This clonotype was observed many times. The rearrangement joins TRBV20-1 to TRBJ1-6, with TRBD1 matching over 11 bases. This CDR3 is built from 16 residues. CDR1 and CDR2 from the germline V gene are DFQATT and SNEGSKA (reference sequence). Unmatched junction bases numbered 11, after V lost 3 bases and J lost 10 bases. Here the CDR3 DNA reads TGCAGTGCTAGTTTGTCCAGGACAGGGGGCCGATCACCCCTCCACTTT. This gives the protein CSASLSRTGGRSPLHF.

At least ten counts were recorded for this clonotype. The V gene is TRBV9, the J gene TRBJ2-7; 9 nucleotides line up with TRBD1. CDR1 and CDR2 (germline): SGDLS, YYNGEE. The length of the CDR3 is 16 residues. J was trimmed by 3 bases and V by 1 base; bases with no gene match: 8. CDR3 amino acids: CASSVSSGQGYYEQYF. The CDR3 DNA reads TGTGCCAGCAGCGTATCCTCGGGACAGGGATACTACGAGCAGTACTTC. The entire variable domain, with the rest obtained from reference TRBV9 and TRBJ2-7, is as follows: DSGVTQTPKHLITATGQRVTLRCSPRSGDLSVYWYQQSLDQGLQFLIQYYNGEERAKGNILERFSAQQFPDLHSELNLSSLELGDSALYFCASSVSSGQGYYEQYFGPGTRLTVT.

In this sample, this clonotype turned up a few times. The chain is built from TRBV7-2 and TRBJ2-1; no clear D gene. This CDR3 is built from 13 residues. Germline CDR1 is SGHTA and CDR2 is FQGNSA. The ends were cut back, 4 bases at V and 10 bases at J, with 14 bases in the middle. This chain's CDR3 is CASSSIGKNEQFF. DNA of the CDR3: TGTGCCAGCAGCTCGATTGGGAAGAACGAGCAGTTCTTC.

The chain couples TRBV20-1 to TRBJ2-4, with TRBD2 matching 16 bases. Trimming removed 4 bases from V and 8 bases from J; junction bases left unmatched: 17. Germline V gives CDR1 DFQATT, CDR2 SNEGSKA (reference sequence). The CDR3 sequence is 19 residues long. This chain's CDR3 is CSAITGTSGGAGQEDIQYF. The DNA for the CDR3 is TGCAGTGCTATCACCGGGACTAGCGGGGGGGCTGGGCAGGAGGACATTCAGTACTTC.

This clonotype was observed at least ten times. This sequence joins TRBV27 and TRBJ1-5, with D unclear. Germline V lookup: CDR1 MNHEY, CDR2 SMNVEV (reference sequence). Trimming took off 1 base at V and 8 bases at J, with 9 bases between the two ends. The CDR3 runs 13 residues. CDR3: CASSLFSGKPQHF. CDR3 bases: TGTGCCAGCAGTTTATTCAGCGGGAAGCCCCAGCATTTT.

This clonotype was seen ten or more times. The rearrangement uses TRBV5-6 and TRBJ2-7, with TRBD1 identical over 8 bases. CDR3 length: 14 amino acids. Germline V lookup: CDR1 SGHDT, CDR2 YYEEEE. Trimming at V came to 3 bases and at J to 5 bases, leaving 7 bases not matched to a gene. This CDR3 reads CASSSGWTGHEQYV. The CDR3 DNA follows: TGTGCCAGCAGCTCGGGTTGGACAGGGCACGAGCAGTACGTC.

The sample holds many counts of this clonotype. The gene calls are TRBV7-9 and TRBJ1-2, with D possibly matching TRBD1 (5 bases). The CDR3 covers 14 residues. CDR1 and CDR2 (germline): SEHNR, FQNEAQ (reference sequence). V was cut by 3 bases and J by 1 base, with 9 bases left in between. The CDR3 DNA is TGTGCCAGCAGCTTTCCCGGGGGTAACTATGGCTACACCTTC. This translates into CASSFPGGNYGYTF.